The entry below describes one T cell receptor (beta chain). Its antigen remains unknown. The CDR3 sequence is 14 residues long. V shed 4 bases and J shed 1 base, with 11 bases lying between them. CDR1 and CDR2 (germline): SGHNT, YYREEE (reference sequence). The data were taken from a study of cytomegalovirus exposure and HLA in healthy donors. Notes on the study in general: In vitro experiments confirmed that a few CMV-associated chains were specific for CMV antigens. Most TCR beta V segments were productive about 87% or about 30% of the time in an earlier analysis. Presence/absence comparisons presumed near-even sequencing depth among donors.

Each donor's status was that of a healthy bone marrow donor. The primer mix had 60 Vbeta and 13 Jbeta primers. The assay was immunoSEQ multiplex PCR, and TCRdb's table has in-frame clones only and misses some. The table has under 200,000 clones, around 78% seen once. The specimen was PBMCs. V gene TRBV5-4 combines with J gene TRBJ1-1; D call uncertain. The receptor comes from a woman aged 40 to 50 in good health and CMV-seropositive. CDR3 bases: TGTGCCAGCAGCATTGTGGGCCCGAACACTGAAGCTTTCTTT. It encodes CASSIVGPNTEAFF. Using reference TRBV5-4 and TRBJ1-1 for the parts outside the CDR3, the full variable domain is ETGVTQSPTHLIKTRGQQVTLRCSSQSGHNTVSWYQQALGQGPQFIFQYYREEENGRGNFPPRFSGLQFPNYSSELNVNALELDDSALYLCASSIVGPNTEAFFGQGTRLTVV.